This is a list of T cell receptor beta chains from one sample in a study of T cells after posttransplantation cyclophosphamide. TCRdb's table, derived via immunoSEQ multiplex PCR, lists solely in-frame clones and lacks some. The sample holds 3,300 or so clones, and no clone turns up only once. Source: PBMCs, taken after allogeneic stem cell transplant with posttransplant cyclophosphamide. Source of these receptors: a male patient in his thirties who received an allogeneic stem cell transplant from a related donor, was CMV-positive, and had acute GVHD only. These T cells may partly come from the graft donor. Each CDR3 is given without its conserved first and last residue. Each size is once, few, many or a size class.

clone size	V gene	J gene	CDR3 protein
medium-sized	TRBV11-3	TRBJ2-1	ASSSRVRGANEQF
many	TRBV5-1	TRBJ1-1	ASRSQGLSTEAF
many	TRBV7-2	TRBJ2-5	ASSVGGTSPRETQY
many	TRBV19	TRBJ2-7	ASSITGGGLNEQY
many	TRBV12-3/TRBV12-4	TRBJ2-1	ASKFRAEQF
many	TRBV29-1	TRBJ1-1	SVEVGGGWWAF